The source of this T cell receptor (beta chain) is a study of blood T cell repertoires in COVID-19. Under the authors' procedure: Amplified reference gene primers provided the basis for estimating nucleated cell counts. Sequencing was performed with immunoSEQ multiplex PCR; in TCRdb, only in-frame clones are kept and a portion is missing. Clone size and the V and J calls come from that table; the DNA yielded D and trimming. Here the sample spans some 380,000 clones, nearly 90% being singletons. This clone appeared a single time. The V and J ends lost 1 base and 4 bases respectively, with 16 bases between them. This CDR3 has 16 residues. Germline V CDR1 and CDR2: MGHRA, YSYEKL.

Specimen: peripheral blood. The rearrangement joins TRBV4-1 to TRBJ1-1, with D maybe TRBD1 (5 bases). The sequence was obtained from a man aged 18 to 30 with active or convalescent COVID-19. CDR3 DNA: TGCGCCAGCAGCCAAGTTGGTGGGGCGACATTCACTGAAGCTTTCTTT. The encoded protein is CASSQVGGATFTEAFF.